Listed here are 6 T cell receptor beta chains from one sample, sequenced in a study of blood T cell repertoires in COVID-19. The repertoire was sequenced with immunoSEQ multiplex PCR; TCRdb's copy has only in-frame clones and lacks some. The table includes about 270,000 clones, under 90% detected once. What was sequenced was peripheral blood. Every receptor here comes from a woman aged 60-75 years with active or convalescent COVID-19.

The CDR3 sequence: CSVEMGRGRMETQYF. CDR3 nucleotides: TGCAGCGTTGAGATGGGCAGGGGGCGCATGGAGACCCAGTACTTC. This chain links TRBV29-1 with TRBJ2-5; 8 bases line up with TRBD1. V shed 3 bases and J 5 bases; nucleotides not matched to a gene: 11. From germline, CDR1 is SQVTM and CDR2 ANQGSEA. The CDR3 loop spans 15 amino acids.

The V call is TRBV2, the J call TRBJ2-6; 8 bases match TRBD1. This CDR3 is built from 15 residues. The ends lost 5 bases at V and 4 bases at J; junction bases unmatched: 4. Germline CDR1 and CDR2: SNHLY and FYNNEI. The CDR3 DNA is TGTGCCAGCAGTTGGACAGGGAACGGGGCCAACGTCCTGACTTTC. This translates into CASSWTGNGANVLTF. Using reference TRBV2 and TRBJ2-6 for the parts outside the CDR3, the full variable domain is EPEVTQTPSHQVTQMGQEVILRCVPISNHLYFYWYRQILGQKVEFLVSFYNNEISEKSEIFDDQFSVERPDGSNFTLKIRSTKLEDSAMYFCASSWTGNGANVLTFGAGSRLTVL.

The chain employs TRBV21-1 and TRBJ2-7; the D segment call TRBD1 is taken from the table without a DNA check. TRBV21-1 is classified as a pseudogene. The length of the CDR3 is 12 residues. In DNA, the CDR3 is TGTGCCAGCCCGGCAGGGGCGTACGAGCAGTACTTC. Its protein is CASPAGAYEQYF.

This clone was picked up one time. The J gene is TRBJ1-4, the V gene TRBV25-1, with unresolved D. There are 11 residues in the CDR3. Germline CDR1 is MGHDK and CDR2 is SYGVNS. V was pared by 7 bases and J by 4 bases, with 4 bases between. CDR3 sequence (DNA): TGTGCCAGCAACGGTAATGAAAAACTGTTTTTT. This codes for CASNGNEKLFF.

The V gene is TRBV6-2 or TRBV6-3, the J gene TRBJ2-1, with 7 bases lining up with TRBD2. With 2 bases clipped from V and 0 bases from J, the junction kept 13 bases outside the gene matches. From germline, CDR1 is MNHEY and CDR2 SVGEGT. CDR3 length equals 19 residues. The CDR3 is CASSYGRALRLSSYNEQFF. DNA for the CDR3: TGTGCCAGCAGTTACGGGAGGGCCCTACGCTTATCCTCCTACAATGAGCAGTTCTTC.

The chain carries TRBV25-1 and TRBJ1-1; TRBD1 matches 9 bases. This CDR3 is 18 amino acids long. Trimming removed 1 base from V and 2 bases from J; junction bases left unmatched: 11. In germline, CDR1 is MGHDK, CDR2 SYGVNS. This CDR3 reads CASSEWEDRGFGNTEAFF. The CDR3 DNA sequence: TGTGCCAGCAGTGAATGGGAGGACAGGGGCTTTGGAAACACTGAAGCTTTCTTT.